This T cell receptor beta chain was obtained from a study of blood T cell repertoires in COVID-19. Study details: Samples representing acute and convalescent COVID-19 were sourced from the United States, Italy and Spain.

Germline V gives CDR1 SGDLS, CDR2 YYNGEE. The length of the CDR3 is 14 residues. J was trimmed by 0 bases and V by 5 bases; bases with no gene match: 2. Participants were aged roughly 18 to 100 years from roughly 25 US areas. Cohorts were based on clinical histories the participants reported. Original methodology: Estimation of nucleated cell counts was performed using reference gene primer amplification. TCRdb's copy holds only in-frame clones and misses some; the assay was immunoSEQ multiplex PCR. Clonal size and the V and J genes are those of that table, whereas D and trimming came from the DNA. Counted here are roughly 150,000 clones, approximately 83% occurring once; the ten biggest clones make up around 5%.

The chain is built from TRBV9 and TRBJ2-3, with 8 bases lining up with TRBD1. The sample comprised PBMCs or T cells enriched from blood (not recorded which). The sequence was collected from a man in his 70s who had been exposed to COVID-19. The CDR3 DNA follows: TGTGCCAGCAGTTGGACAGGGAGCACAGATACGCAGTATTTT. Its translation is CASSWTGSTDTQYF.